The 27 T cell receptor beta chains below come from one sample, sequenced in a study of cytomegalovirus exposure and HLA in healthy donors. 13 Jbeta primers and 60 Vbeta primers were used for the PCR. Clones were read by immunoSEQ multiplex PCR, and TCRdb kept only the in-frame ones, dropping some. The sample gives 90,000 to 120,000 clones, about 77% of which show up once; around 4.8% is in the top ten. Input material: PBMCs. These receptors were collected from a young woman in good health and CMV-seropositive.

The CDR3: CASSLGGTGKRDYEQYF. CDR3 bases: TGCGCCAGCAGCCTGGGAGGGACAGGGAAAAGGGACTACGAGCAGTACTTC. The chain uses TRBV5-1 and TRBJ2-7, with 9 bases aligning to TRBD1. Germline V gives CDR1 SGHRS, CDR2 YFSETQ. This CDR3 is built from 17 residues. V was clipped by 4 bases and J by 3 bases; unmatched bases: 14.

V usage is TRBV7-3 and J usage is TRBJ2-1; D possibly corresponds to TRBD2 (6 bases). Looked up from germline, CDR1 is SGHTA and CDR2 is FQGTGA. This CDR3 contains 13 residues. V was clipped by 5 bases and J by 4 bases, with 9 bases between them. CDR3 in amino acids: CASSPGTYNEQFF. Written as DNA, the CDR3 is TGTGCCAGCAGCCCAGGGACTTACAATGAGCAGTTCTTC.

The chain joins TRBV14 to TRBJ1-1; the match to TRBD1 covers 10 bases. The germline V gene has CDR1 SGHDN and CDR2 FVKESK. The junction had 4 bases not matched to a gene; V was cut back by 4 bases and J by 5 bases. The CDR3 sequence is 14 residues long. The CDR3 DNA follows: TGTGCCAGCAGCCCGGGACAGGGGAGAACTGAAGCTTTCTTT. Protein product: CASSPGQGRTEAFF.

This sequence joins TRBV27 and TRBJ1-2; 8 positions match TRBD1. J was trimmed by 3 bases and V by 7 bases; bases with no gene match: 13. There are 16 residues in the CDR3. Germline lookup yields CDR1 MNHEY and CDR2 SMNVEV (reference sequence). CDR3 protein: CASKRTGPTRDYGYTF. CDR3 sequence (DNA): TGTGCCAGCAAAAGGACAGGGCCGACCCGGGACTATGGCTACACCTTC.

V usage is TRBV7-9 and J usage is TRBJ2-7; no firm D call. Germline V lookup: CDR1 SEHNR, CDR2 FQNEAQ (reference sequence). The CDR3 length is 13 residues. V was trimmed by 5 bases and J by 6 bases, leaving 14 bases between them. Here the CDR3 reads CASSATRCCEQYF. The CDR3 DNA reads TGTGCCAGCAGCGCGACACGCTGTTGCGAGCAGTACTTC.

The chain carries TRBV15 and TRBJ1-2; D unclear. V lost 1 base to trimming and J lost 1 base, with 4 bases between them. The CDR3 has 13 amino acids. Germline CDR1 and CDR2: LNHNV and YYDKDF (reference sequence). This chain's CDR3 is CATSRGGNYGYTF. The CDR3 bases are TGTGCCACCAGCAGAGGAGGTAACTATGGCTACACCTTC. The variable domain in full, with the rest retrieved from reference TRBV15 and TRBJ1-2, is DAMVIQNPRYQVTQFGKPVTLSCSQTLNHNVMYWYQQKSSQAPKLLFHYYDKDFNNEADTPDNFQSRRPNTSFCFLDIRSPGLGDTAMYLCATSRGGNYGYTFGSGTRLTVV.

The rearrangement links TRBV7-2 to TRBJ2-7; D uncertain. Trimming took off 6 bases at V and 6 bases at J, with 12 bases between the two ends. In germline, CDR1 is SGHTA, CDR2 FQGNSA. The CDR3 totals 12 residues. The CDR3 reads CASSPSFGEQYF. The CDR3 nucleotides read TGTGCCAGCAGTCCTAGTTTTGGCGAGCAGTACTTC.

This clone was found a few times. V is TRBV6-1 and J is TRBJ2-5, with D possibly being TRBD2 (6 bases). Germline CDR1 reads MNHNS; CDR2 reads SASEGT. Trimming removed 6 bases from V and 1 base from J, with 15 bases in between. The CDR3 length is 15 residues. In DNA, the CDR3 is TGTGCCAGCAGCCCAGCCGGGGGTAGCCAAGAGACCCAGTACTTC. Amino acids: CASSPAGGSQETQYF.

The chain is built from TRBV27 and TRBJ2-4; TRBD2 matches 7 bases. The V gene's germline CDR1 is MNHEY and CDR2 SMNVEV (reference sequence). V gave up 6 bases and J gave up 3 bases; unmatched junction bases: 11. The CDR3 has 16 amino acids. CDR3 loop: CASSPLADKGKNIQYF. As DNA, the CDR3 is TGTGCCAGCAGCCCCCTAGCGGATAAGGGCAAAAACATTCAGTACTTC.

CDR3 nucleotide sequence: TGTGCCAGCAGTGGGCTAGCGGGAGGTGAGCAGTTCTTC. Encoded protein: CASSGLAGGEQFF. J is TRBJ2-1 and V is TRBV6-1, with 11 bases identical to TRBD2. CDR1 and CDR2 (germline): MNHNS, SASEGT. The trim removed 4 bases at V and 9 bases at J, leaving 2 bases unmatched. The CDR3 covers 13 residues.

The V call is TRBV7-3, the J call TRBJ1-1; D is uncertain. V was pared by 5 bases and J by 5 bases, with 12 bases between. The CDR3 is 13 amino acids. Germline CDR1 is SGHTA and CDR2 is FQGTGA. The CDR3 spells CASSPGRETEAFF. Written as DNA, the CDR3 is TGTGCCAGCAGCCCGGGGAGGGAGACTGAAGCTTTCTTT.

At least ten counts were recorded for this clone. The CDR3 coding sequence is TGCGCCAGCAGCCAAGAGGTAGTGTCTTCTAGTGGCTACACCTTC. It translates to CASSQEVVSSSGYTF. The gene calls are TRBV4-3 and TRBJ1-2; unclear D gene. The CDR3 extends over 15 amino acids. Germline CDR1 reads LGHNA; CDR2 reads YSLEER. Deletions cut 0 bases from V and 7 bases from J, with 15 bases between.

The chain employs TRBV6-5 and TRBJ2-7; 12 nucleotides agree with TRBD2. The trim removed 6 bases at V and 7 bases at J, leaving 10 bases unmatched. The CDR3 length is 15 residues. Germline-derived CDR1 and CDR2 are MNHEY and SVGAGI. The CDR3 DNA reads as TGTGCCAGCAGGTACGGACTAGCGGGGCCTGGGGAGCAGTACTTC. It is translated as CASRYGLAGPGEQYF.

The V gene is TRBV27, the J gene TRBJ1-5; perhaps TRBD1 as D (6 bases). Trimming took 6 bases from V and 3 from J, leaving 12 bases between them. Germline V gene sequence: CDR1 MNHEY, CDR2 SMNVEV (reference sequence). The CDR3 loop spans 14 amino acids. CDR3 DNA: TGTGCCAGCAGAACAGGGTATGACAATCAGCCCCAGCATTTT. It encodes CASRTGYDNQPQHF.

This chain uses TRBV4-1 with TRBJ1-4; 7 bases align to TRBD1. Per the germline V gene, CDR1 is MGHRA and CDR2 is YSYEKL. The trim removed 7 bases at V and 5 bases at J, leaving 10 bases unmatched. The CDR3 length is 15 residues. CDR3 region: CASIPVRGGNEKLFF. The CDR3 DNA sequence: TGCGCCAGCATCCCTGTGCGAGGGGGCAATGAAAAACTGTTTTTT.

The V call is TRBV10-3, the J call TRBJ1-1, with 7 bases fitting TRBD1. Trimming cost V 4 bases and J 0 bases; bases outside gene matches: 2. CDR3 length: 14 amino acids. Germline lookup yields CDR1 ENHRY and CDR2 SYGVKD. Here the CDR3 DNA reads TGTGCCATCAGTGTCGGGACAGTGAACACTGAAGCTTTCTTT. Amino acids: CAISVGTVNTEAFF.

This clone was observed a handful of times. V is TRBV21-1 and J is TRBJ1-1; the D call of TRBD1 is as the table states it, not checked on the DNA. TRBV21-1 is assigned pseudogene status. The CDR3 has 11 residues. The CDR3 bases are TGTGCCGGAAAGACAGCCTCAGAAGCTTTCTTT. Encoded protein: CAGKTASEAFF.

J is TRBJ1-3 and V is TRBV11-2; D may be TRBD1 (5 bases). V lost 6 bases and J lost 0, with 15 bases in between. This CDR3 spans 16 amino acids. CDR1 SGHAT and CDR2 FQNNGV come from the germline V gene. CDR3 nucleotides: TGTGCCAGCAGAAAACAGGCCGGAAGCTCTGGAAACACCATATATTTT. It specifies CASRKQAGSSGNTIYF. The full variable domain, completed using reference TRBV11-2 and TRBJ1-3, is EAGVAQSPRYKIIEKRQSVAFWCNPISGHATLYWYQQILGQGPKLLIQFQNNGVVDDSQLPKDRFSAERLKGVDSTLKIQPAKLEDSAVYLCASRKQAGSSGNTIYFGEGSWLTVV.

The V call is TRBV2, the J call TRBJ1-1; D may be TRBD1 (6 bases). This CDR3 has 13 amino acids. Germline lookup yields CDR1 SNHLY and CDR2 FYNNEI. V lost 7 bases to trimming and J lost 1 base, with 10 bases between them. CDR3 loop: CASTRTENTEAFF. CDR3 DNA sequence: TGTGCCAGCACTCGGACAGAGAACACTGAAGCTTTCTTT. The full variable domain, its missing parts supplied by reference TRBV2 and TRBJ1-1, is EPEVTQTPSHQVTQMGQEVILRCVPISNHLYFYWYRQILGQKVEFLVSFYNNEISEKSEIFDDQFSVERPDGSNFTLKIRSTKLEDSAMYFCASTRTENTEAFFGQGTRLTVV.

The chain carries TRBV7-2 and TRBJ2-3, with 8 positions matching TRBD1. The CDR3 has 15 amino acids. V gave up 1 base and J gave up 2 bases; unmatched junction bases: 2. Germline CDR1 is SGHTA and CDR2 is FQGNSA. The CDR3 DNA reads as TGTGCCAGCAGCTTAGGGGGACAGGCCACAGATACGCAGTATTTT. Translation gives CASSLGGQATDTQYF.

CDR3 residues: CASSGGRGTEAFF. CDR3 DNA sequence: TGTGCCAGCAGTGGGGGGAGGGGCACTGAAGCTTTCTTT. V and J are TRBV2 and TRBJ1-1; D is perhaps TRBD1 (5 bases). Deletions cut 4 bases from V and 4 bases from J, with 10 bases between. The CDR3 consists of 13 residues. Germline loops: CDR1 SNHLY, CDR2 FYNNEI.

Only a few counts were recorded for this clone. The chain couples TRBV4-1 to TRBJ2-1, with D perhaps matching TRBD1 (5 bases). The ends were cut back, 1 base at V and 0 bases at J, with 7 bases in the middle. There are 15 residues in the CDR3. Germline V lookup: CDR1 MGHRA, CDR2 YSYEKL. The CDR3 sequence is CASSQVGHSYNEQFF. DNA for the CDR3: TGCGCCAGCAGCCAAGTCGGACACTCCTACAATGAGCAGTTCTTC.

V is TRBV5-4 and J is TRBJ2-5; 13 nucleotides match TRBD2. Germline CDR1 reads SGHNT; CDR2 reads YYREEE (reference sequence). The CDR3 runs to 16 residues. With V trimmed by 5 bases and J by 0 bases, 4 bases remained unmatched. This chain's CDR3 is CASRAGTSGNQETQYF. CDR3 bases: TGTGCCAGCAGGGCCGGGACTAGCGGGAACCAAGAGACCCAGTACTTC.

This chain connects TRBV18 to TRBJ2-3, with 9 nucleotides matching TRBD2. Trimming removed 3 bases from V and 5 bases from J; junction bases left unmatched: 6. This CDR3 has 15 amino acids. Looked up from germline, CDR1 is KGHSH and CDR2 is LQKENI. The CDR3 bases are TGTGCCAGCTCACCGACTAGCGGAGGCGGAGATACGCAGTATTTT. It specifies CASSPTSGGGDTQYF.

The V call is TRBV19, the J call TRBJ2-7, with 8 bases fitting TRBD1. Germline V gene data show CDR1 as LNHDA and CDR2 as SQIVND (reference sequence). The CDR3 is 14 amino acids. Trimming removed 4 bases from V and 1 base from J; junction bases left unmatched: 3. The CDR3 here is CASSTGGSSYEQYF. The CDR3 DNA reads TGTGCCAGTAGTACAGGGGGCTCGTCCTACGAGCAGTACTTC.

The chain is built from TRBV6-6 and TRBJ2-7; D possibly corresponds to TRBD1 (6 bases). Germline CDR1 reads MNHNY; CDR2 reads SVGAGI (reference sequence). V gave up 6 bases and J gave up 2 bases, with 17 bases separating them. This CDR3 is 15 amino acids long. The CDR3 DNA sequence: TGTGCCAGCAGCTTCCCCCAGGGGCCTCCCTACGAGCAGTACTTC. It codes for CASSFPQGPPYEQYF.

The CDR3 reads CASSYPPGGGAETQYF. CDR3 nucleotides: TGTGCCAGCAGTTACCCCCCAGGGGGCGGAGCGGAGACCCAGTACTTC. The gene calls are TRBV6-5 and TRBJ2-5; 8 bases map to TRBD1. This CDR3 has 16 amino acids. CDR1 is MNHEY and CDR2 is SVGAGI in the germline V gene. The V segment lost 2 bases and the J segment 5 bases; nucleotides outside the gene matches: 10.